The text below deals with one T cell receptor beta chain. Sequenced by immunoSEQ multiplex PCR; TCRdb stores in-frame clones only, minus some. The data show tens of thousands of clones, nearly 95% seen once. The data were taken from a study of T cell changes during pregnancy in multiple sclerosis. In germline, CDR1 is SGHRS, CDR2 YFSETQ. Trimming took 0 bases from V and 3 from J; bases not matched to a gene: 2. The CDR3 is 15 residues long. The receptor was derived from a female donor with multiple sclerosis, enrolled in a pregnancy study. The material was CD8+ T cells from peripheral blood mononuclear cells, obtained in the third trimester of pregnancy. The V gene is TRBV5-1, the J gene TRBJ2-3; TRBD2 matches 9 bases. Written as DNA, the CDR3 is TGCGCCAGCAGCTTGGGGACTAGCGAAACAGATACGCAGTATTTT. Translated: CASSLGTSETDTQYF.